The entry that follows covers one TCR beta chain sequence. What antigen it recognizes has not been identified. No base qualities exist here, and no much larger clone lies one base off it. The trim is 5 bases for V and 2 bases for J, with a gap of 10 bases between the germline ends. There are 14 amino acids in the CDR3, from cysteine to phenylalanine inclusive. This entry keeps only the CDR3 DNA: 42 bases, framed from base 1. The germline V gene supplies CDR1 MGHRA and CDR2 YSYEKL. RNA was extracted using the RNeasy kit, and about 0.45 to 1 ug of the RNA was reverse transcribed with random hexamers. The immunoSEQ multiplex PCR assay, which covers 54 Vbeta and 13 Jbeta segments, was used to amplify TCR beta CDR3 regions. PCR amplification bias was corrected by using a synthetic template baseline for primer optimization and computational correction. In the source study's methods: Reads were annotated to V, D and J genes per IMGT and analyzed with immunoSEQ Analyzer, keeping only productive sequences. Clonality was calculated as one minus the Shannon entropy normalized by log2 of the number of productive unique sequences. Public and private clones were assessed among the 100 most prevalent clones of each patient and control. Clones were defined as Susac-specific when absent from the healthy and MS cohorts, from about a thousand published viral clones and from other ImmuneACCESS disease sequences. TCRdb cleaned the public reads at Q25 with fastp, built clones with MiXCR and kept in-frame beta chains. Each entry is one CDR3 protein sequence, shown with its most common DNA and genes. What appears here as the V and J calls and clone size reflects TCRdb's work, not the paper's. The sample yields 95,000 to 150,000 distinct CDR3 sequences; approximately 96% were counted once. The top ten constitute less than 0.15% of the sample.

These data originate in a study of CD8 T cells in Susac syndrome (dated by TCRdb to between 2018 and 2020). Describing the broader study: Of the Susac syndrome patients who were sequenced, roughly six had clinically active disease and 8 or 9 were in clinical remission. At the time of blood withdrawal, Susac syndrome patients were either therapy-naive, taking corticosteroids (with some also receiving IVIg), or on IVIg alone. The study used repertoire sequencing to test whether antigen drove CD8+ T cell activation and differentiation in Susac syndrome. What the work shows at the level of the full study, not this receptor alone: The TCR sequencing and HLA analysis was acknowledged to have included a relatively small number of individuals. The CD4+ T cell repertoire of patients with Susac syndrome showed no detectable clonal expansion.

Peripheral blood CD8+ and CD4+ T cells from healthy donors, Susac syndrome patients and multiple sclerosis patients were profiled using high-throughput TCR beta sequencing. Recently defined diagnostic criteria for definite or probable disease were met by the Susac syndrome patients. Bulk CD8+ and CD4+ T cells were purified magnetically by negative isolation, whereas CD8+ TEMRA cells were enriched by FACS. Blood was drawn into EDTA tubes, processed within 24 hours, and PBMCs were isolated by density gradient centrifugation. PBMCs destined for TCR sequencing were cryopreserved in liquid nitrogen and later thawed in a 37 °C water bath. The sorted or isolated CD4+, CD8+ and CD8+ TEMRA cells had a purity of 90% or higher.

The chain is assembled from TRBV4-1 and TRBJ1-5, with the D segment identity uncertain. The clonotype comes from a human donor with Susac syndrome. The sequencing sample was made of CD4+ T cells from PBMCs. For the CDR3, the sequence is CASSSRSGNQPQHF. The nucleotide sequence is TGCGCCAGCAGCTCTAGGTCGGGCAATCAGCCCCAGCATTTT.